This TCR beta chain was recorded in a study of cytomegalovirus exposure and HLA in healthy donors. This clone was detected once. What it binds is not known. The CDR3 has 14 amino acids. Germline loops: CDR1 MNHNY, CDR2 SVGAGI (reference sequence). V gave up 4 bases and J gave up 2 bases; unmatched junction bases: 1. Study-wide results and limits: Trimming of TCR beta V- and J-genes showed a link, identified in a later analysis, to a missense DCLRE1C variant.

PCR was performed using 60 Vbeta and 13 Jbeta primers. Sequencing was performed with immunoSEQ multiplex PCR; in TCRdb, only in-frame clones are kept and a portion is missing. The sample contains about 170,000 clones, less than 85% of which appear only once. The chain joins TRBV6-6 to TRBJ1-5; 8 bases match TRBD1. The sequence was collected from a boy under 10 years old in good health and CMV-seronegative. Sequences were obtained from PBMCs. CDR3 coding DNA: TGTGCCAGCAGTTCAGGGGGCGGCAATCAGCCCCAGCATTTT. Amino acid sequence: CASSSGGGNQPQHF.